This T cell receptor (beta chain) emerged from a study of tumor and adjacent non-tumor tissue in lung cancer. Across the study: Stage I to III disease affected roughly 10 men and about 5 women aged roughly 31 to 85.

TCRbeta libraries were built with three rounds of nested PCR, modified from ARM-PCR. TCRdb re-called the multiplex PCR reads with MiXCR, one entry per CDR3 protein. The profile shows around 70,000 distinct CDR3 sequences, roughly 73% of them singletons. Germline assignment: CDR1 MNHGY and CDR2 SAAAGT. From its first to its last residue, the CDR3 has 12 amino acids. No cell sorting was done before RNA was extracted from the tissue. Regarding the study as a whole: Tumor tissue had significantly higher TCR diversity than normal lung.

About this clonotype itself: What it binds is not known. Given the absence of the conserved phenylalanine or tryptophan at the CDR3 end, a read error is likely. It is unclear where the CDR3 begins or ends on the DNA, so no DNA is shown, and the CDR3 is as TCRdb lists it.

This receptor was taken from a man aged 55 to 70 with non-small cell lung cancer. Source material: lung tumor tissue. The rearrangement uses TRBV6-8 and TRBJ1-5. The CDR3 is CASSYRDQPHHY.